The 4 T cell receptor beta chains reported below all come from one sample, sequenced in a study of persistence of HIV-infected CD4 T cells. The antigens for these receptors are not known. The libraries were made with immunoSEQ version 4 in survey mode. Assay used: immunoSEQ multiplex PCR; TCRdb lists only in-frame clones, some missing. The sample consists of about 17,000 clones, 65% of them appearing once. Cells were stimulated with CMV-infected fibroblast lysates at approximately 10 ug/mL. Sorting of responding CD4+ T cells relied on upregulated CD40 ligand together with CD69. The source material was CD4+ T cells sorted from PBMCs after roughly 19-hour stimulation, sampled from a patient who received antiretroviral therapy. These receptors all come from an adult woman with HIV who was CMV-seropositive.

The genes are TRBV5-6 and TRBJ1-2; tentatively, D is TRBD1 (5 bases). The CDR3 extends over 13 amino acids. Germline CDR1 reads SGHDT; CDR2 reads YYEEEE. V was shortened by 0 bases and J by 4 bases, with 7 bases between the two germline ends. CDR3 sequence: CASSLGGSYGYTF. CDR3 DNA: TGTGCCAGCAGCTTGGGGGGCAGCTATGGCTACACCTTC.

The V call is TRBV7-3, the J call TRBJ2-2; D is unclear. CDR1 and CDR2 (germline): SGHTA, FQGTGA. CDR3 length equals 13 residues. V lost 2 bases to trimming and J lost 6 bases, with 7 bases between them. The CDR3 loop is CASSLLRAGELFF. CDR3 sequence (DNA): TGTGCCAGCAGCTTATTAAGGGCCGGGGAGCTGTTTTTT.

This clone appeared a few times. This chain connects TRBV30 to TRBJ1-5; D call uncertain. Between the trimmed V and J ends, which lost 1 base and 2 bases, there was a span of 12 bases. Per the germline V gene, CDR1 is GTSNPN and CDR2 is SVGIG (reference sequence). This CDR3 has 15 residues. The CDR3 loop reads CAWSGGNQGNQPQHF. CDR3 sequence (DNA): TGTGCCTGGAGTGGAGGGAATCAGGGCAATCAGCCCCAGCATTTT.

By its share, this clone is medium-sized. The rearrangement links TRBV3-1 (or the pseudogene TRBV3-2) to TRBJ1-2; tentatively, D is TRBD1 (5 bases). The CDR3 length is 16 residues. The V end lost 2 bases, the J end lost 4 bases, and 17 bases lay between the germline ends. In germline, CDR1 is LGHDT, CDR2 YNNKEL (reference sequence). For the CDR3, the DNA is TGTGCCAGCAGCCAAAGGACCGGGACTTGGGGCTATGGCTACACCTTC. Amino acid sequence: CASSQRTGTWGYGYTF.